Listed below are T cell receptor beta chains from one sample, sequenced in a study of T cell responses to AZD1222 COVID-19 vaccine. Using immunoSEQ multiplex PCR, the repertoire was profiled, and TCRdb retains in-frame clones only, with some absent. The sample yields tens of thousands of clones, about 83% seen once. The sample was peripheral blood, taken on day 0 of AZD1222 vaccination. All receptors come from an adult in good health. Each CDR3 is given with its conserved first and last residue. Fields, in order: clone size, V gene, D gene, J gene, CDR3 DNA, CDR3 protein. A D gene is named only where the DNA matches it firmly. For some rows the clone size is stated as once, few or many, or as a class when expanded; others skip it.

.	TRBV3-1/TRBV3-2	.	TRBJ1-1	TGTGCCAGCAGCCAAGCTTACACCGGGAACACTGAAGCTTTCTTT	CASSQAYTGNTEAFF
.	TRBV11-1	.	TRBJ2-3	TGTGCCAGCAGCTCCCTTGGGCAAAACACAGATACGCAGTATTTT	CASSSLGQNTDTQYF
.	TRBV9	.	TRBJ1-1	TGTGCCAGCAGCGTAGGAGGGGGTCATCTGAACACTGAAGCTTTCTTT	CASSVGGGHLNTEAFF
.	TRBV7-9	TRBD1	TRBJ1-4	TGTGCCATCCGAATCCGGGACAGGGTCGCGGAAAAACTGTTTTTT	CAIRIRDRVAEKLFF
.	TRBV18	.	TRBJ1-4	TGTGCCAGCTCATCACAGGGAGCAACTAATGAAAAACTGTTTTTT	CASSSQGATNEKLFF
.	TRBV10-1	TRBD1	TRBJ2-1	TGCGCCAGCAGTGAAGGGACAGGGGCTAGCAATGAGCAGTTCTTC	CASSEGTGASNEQFF
.	TRBV19	.	TRBJ1-4	TGTGCCAGTAGTATACAAGGGGCCCAATTCGAAAAACTGTTTTTT	CASSIQGAQFEKLFF
.	TRBV28	.	TRBJ1-5	TGTGCCAGCACACAGGGTAATCAGCCCCAGCATTTT	CASTQGNQPQHF
.	TRBV10-3	.	TRBJ1-2	TGTGCCATCAGTGACTCTACTCGAGGGGCGCCCTATGGCTACACCTTC	CAISDSTRGAPYGYTF
.	TRBV10-1	TRBD2	TRBJ2-1	TGCGCCAGCAGTGGTTCGGAGCGGGGGAATGAGCAGTTCTTC	CASSGSERGNEQFF
.	TRBV5-1	.	TRBJ1-2	TGCGCCAGCAGCTTGGTTGGGGGGGACTATGGCTACACCTTC	CASSLVGGDYGYTF
.	TRBV18	.	TRBJ1-4	TGTGCCAGCTCACCAGGGGCGCCTAATGAAAAACTGTTTTTT	CASSPGAPNEKLFF
.	TRBV28	TRBD1	TRBJ1-1	TGTGCCAGCAGCTCTTTTGGCCTAGTTGGGACAGGGGAAGCTTTCTTT	CASSSFGLVGTGEAFF
.	TRBV6-5	TRBD1	TRBJ1-2	TGTGCCAGCAGGCCGGGACAGAGGTCGCTAGGCTACACCTTC	CASRPGQRSLGYTF
.	TRBV28	.	TRBJ2-3	TGTGCCAGCAGTCCCATCCTGAGTAGCACAGATACGCAGTATTTT	CASSPILSSTDTQYF
once	TRBV28	.	TRBJ2-7	TGTGCCAGCAGTTCTGGACAGTCTTACGAGCAGTACTTC	CASSSGQSYEQYF
.	TRBV14	TRBD1	TRBJ1-1	TGTGCCAGCAGCCAAGGTCGACCGAGGGGGCCCGGTATCTTT	CASSQGRPRGPGIF
.	TRBV7-6	TRBD1	TRBJ1-6	TGTGCCAGCAGCCGCCGCGGACAGGCGGTTGGTGTATTTTCACCCCTCCACTTT	CASSRRGQAVGVFSPLHF
once	TRBV3-1/TRBV3-2	.	TRBJ1-5	TGTGCCAGCAGCCAAGATTGGGGGCCCAATCAGCCCCAGCATTTT	CASSQDWGPNQPQHF